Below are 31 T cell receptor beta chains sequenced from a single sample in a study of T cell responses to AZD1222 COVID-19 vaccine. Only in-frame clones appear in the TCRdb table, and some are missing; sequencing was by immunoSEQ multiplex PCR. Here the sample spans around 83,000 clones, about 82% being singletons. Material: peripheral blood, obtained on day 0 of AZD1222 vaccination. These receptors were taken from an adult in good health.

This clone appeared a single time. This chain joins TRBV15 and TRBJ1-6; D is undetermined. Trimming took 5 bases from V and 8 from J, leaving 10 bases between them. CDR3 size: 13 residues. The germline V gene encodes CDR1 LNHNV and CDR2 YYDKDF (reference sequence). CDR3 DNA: TGTGCCACCAGCCCAGGTCGCGATTCACCCCTCCACTTT. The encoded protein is CATSPGRDSPLHF. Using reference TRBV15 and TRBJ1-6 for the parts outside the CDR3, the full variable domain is DAMVIQNPRYQVTQFGKPVTLSCSQTLNHNVMYWYQQKSSQAPKLLFHYYDKDFNNEADTPDNFQSRRPNTSFCFLDIRSPGLGDTAMYLCATSPGRDSPLHFGNGTRLTVT.

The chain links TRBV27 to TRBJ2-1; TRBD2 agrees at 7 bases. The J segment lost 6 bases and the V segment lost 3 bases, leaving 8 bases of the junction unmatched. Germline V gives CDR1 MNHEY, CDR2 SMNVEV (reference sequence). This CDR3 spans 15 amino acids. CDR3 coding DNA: TGTGCCAGCAGTTTTGGTGGGAGGGCTTTCAATGAGCAGTTCTTC. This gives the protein CASSFGGRAFNEQFF.

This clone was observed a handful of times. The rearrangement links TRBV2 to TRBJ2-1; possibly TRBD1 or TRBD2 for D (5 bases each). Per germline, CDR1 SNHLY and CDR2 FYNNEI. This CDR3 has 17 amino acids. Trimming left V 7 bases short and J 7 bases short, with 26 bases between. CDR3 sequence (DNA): TGTGCCAGCACTTCCCCGGGGCCCCTGGCGGCCGGTAATGAGCAGTTCTTC. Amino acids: CASTSPGPLAAGNEQFF.

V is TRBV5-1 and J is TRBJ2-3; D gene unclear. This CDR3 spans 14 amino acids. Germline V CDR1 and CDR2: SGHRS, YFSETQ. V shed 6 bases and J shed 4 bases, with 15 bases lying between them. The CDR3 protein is CASKQASSADTQYF. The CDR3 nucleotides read TGCGCCAGCAAACAAGCATCTTCGGCAGATACGCAGTATTTT.

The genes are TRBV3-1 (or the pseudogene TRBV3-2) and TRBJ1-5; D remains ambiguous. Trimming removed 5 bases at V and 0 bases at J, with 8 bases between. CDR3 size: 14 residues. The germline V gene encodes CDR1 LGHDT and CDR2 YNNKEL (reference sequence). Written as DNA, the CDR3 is TGTGCCAGCAGCTTCCAGAGTAGCAATCAGCCCCAGCATTTT. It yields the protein CASSFQSSNQPQHF.

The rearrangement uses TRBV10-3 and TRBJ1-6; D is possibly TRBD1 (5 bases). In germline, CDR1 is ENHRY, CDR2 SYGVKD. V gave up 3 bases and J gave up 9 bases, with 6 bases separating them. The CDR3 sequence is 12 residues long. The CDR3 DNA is TGTGCCATCAGTGACGGGGGTTCACCCCTCCACTTT. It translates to CAISDGGSPLHF.

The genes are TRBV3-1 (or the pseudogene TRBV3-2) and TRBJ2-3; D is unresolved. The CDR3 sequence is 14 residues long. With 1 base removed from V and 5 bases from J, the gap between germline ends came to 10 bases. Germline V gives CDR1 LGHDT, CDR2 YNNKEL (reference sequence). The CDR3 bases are TGTGCCAGCAGCCAAGTGGCTAGTATAGATACGCAGTATTTT. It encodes CASSQVASIDTQYF.

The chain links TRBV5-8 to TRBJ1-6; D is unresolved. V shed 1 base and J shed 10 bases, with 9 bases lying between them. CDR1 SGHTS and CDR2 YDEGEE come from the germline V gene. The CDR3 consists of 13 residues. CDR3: CASSLIRESPLHF. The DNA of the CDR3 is TGTGCCAGCAGCTTGATTAGGGAGTCACCCCTCCACTTT.

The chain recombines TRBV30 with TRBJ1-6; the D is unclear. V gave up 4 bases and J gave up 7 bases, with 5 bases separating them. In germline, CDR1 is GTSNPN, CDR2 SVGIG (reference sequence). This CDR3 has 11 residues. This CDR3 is CAWTENSPLHF. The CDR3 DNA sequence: TGTGCCTGGACAGAGAATTCACCCCTCCACTTT.

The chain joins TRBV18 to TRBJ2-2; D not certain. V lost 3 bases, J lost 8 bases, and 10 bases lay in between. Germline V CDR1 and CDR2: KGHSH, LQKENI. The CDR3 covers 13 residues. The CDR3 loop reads CASSPGFGGELFF. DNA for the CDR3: TGTGCCAGCTCACCGGGATTCGGGGGGGAGCTGTTTTTT.

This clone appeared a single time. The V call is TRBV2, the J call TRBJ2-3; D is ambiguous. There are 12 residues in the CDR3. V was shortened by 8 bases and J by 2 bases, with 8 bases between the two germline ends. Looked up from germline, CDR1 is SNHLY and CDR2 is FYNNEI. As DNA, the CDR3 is TGTGCCAGCGGGTACTCCACAGATACGCAGTATTTT. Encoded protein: CASGYSTDTQYF. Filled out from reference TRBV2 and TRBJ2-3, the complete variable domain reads EPEVTQTPSHQVTQMGQEVILRCVPISNHLYFYWYRQILGQKVEFLVSFYNNEISEKSEIFDDQFSVERPDGSNFTLKIRSTKLEDSAMYFCASGYSTDTQYFGPGTRLTVL.

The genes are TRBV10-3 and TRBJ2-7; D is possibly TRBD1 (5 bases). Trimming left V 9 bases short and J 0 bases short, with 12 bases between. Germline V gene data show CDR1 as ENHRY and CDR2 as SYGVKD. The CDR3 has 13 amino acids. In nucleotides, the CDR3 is TGTGCCATAAGGGGTGGAAGCTCCTACGAGCAGTACTTC. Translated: CAIRGGSSYEQYF.

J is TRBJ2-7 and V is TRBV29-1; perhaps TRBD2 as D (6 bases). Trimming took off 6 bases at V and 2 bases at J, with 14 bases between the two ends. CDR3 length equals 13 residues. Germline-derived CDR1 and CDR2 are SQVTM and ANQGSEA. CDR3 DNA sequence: TGCAGCGTGACTTCGGGACTCACCTACGAGCAGTACTTC. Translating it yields CSVTSGLTYEQYF.

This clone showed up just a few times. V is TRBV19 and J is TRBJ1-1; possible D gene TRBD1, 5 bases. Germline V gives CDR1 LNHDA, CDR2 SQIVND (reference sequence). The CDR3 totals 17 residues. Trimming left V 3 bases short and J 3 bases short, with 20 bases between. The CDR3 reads CASSMIAGAQGHTEAFF. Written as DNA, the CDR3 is TGTGCCAGTAGTATGATTGCCGGGGCGCAGGGACACACTGAAGCTTTCTTT.

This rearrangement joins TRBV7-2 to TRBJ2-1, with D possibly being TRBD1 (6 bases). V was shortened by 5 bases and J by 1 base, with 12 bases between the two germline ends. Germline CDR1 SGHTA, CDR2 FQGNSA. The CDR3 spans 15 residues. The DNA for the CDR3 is TGTGCCAGCAGCCCACCAGGGGCTTCCTACAATGAGCAGTTCTTC. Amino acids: CASSPPGASYNEQFF.

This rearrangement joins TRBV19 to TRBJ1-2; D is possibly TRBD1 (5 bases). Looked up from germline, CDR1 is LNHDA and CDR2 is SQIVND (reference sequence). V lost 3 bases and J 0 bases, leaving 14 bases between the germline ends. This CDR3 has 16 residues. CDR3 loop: CASSIQGSHPNYGYTF. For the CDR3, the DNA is TGTGCCAGTAGTATCCAGGGATCCCACCCTAACTATGGCTACACCTTC.

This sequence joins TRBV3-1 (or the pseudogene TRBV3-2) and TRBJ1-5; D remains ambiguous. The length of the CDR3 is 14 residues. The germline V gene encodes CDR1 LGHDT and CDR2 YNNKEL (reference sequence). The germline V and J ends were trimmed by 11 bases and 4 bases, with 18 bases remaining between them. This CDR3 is CARLLGGRNQPQHF. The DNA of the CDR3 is TGTGCCCGCTTATTAGGCGGGAGGAATCAGCCCCAGCATTTT.

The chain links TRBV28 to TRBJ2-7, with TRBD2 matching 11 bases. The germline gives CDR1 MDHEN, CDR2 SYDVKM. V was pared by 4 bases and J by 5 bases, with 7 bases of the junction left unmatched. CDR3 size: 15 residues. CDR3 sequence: CASSSPGLAVDEQYF. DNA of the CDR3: TGTGCCAGCAGTTCCCCGGGACTAGCGGTGGACGAGCAGTACTTC. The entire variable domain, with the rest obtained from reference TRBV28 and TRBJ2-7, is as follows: DVKVTQSSRYLVKRTGEKVFLECVQDMDHENMFWYRQDPGLGLRLIYFSYDVKMKEKGDIPEGYSVSREKKERFSLILESASTNQTSMYLCASSSPGLAVDEQYFGPGTRLTVT.

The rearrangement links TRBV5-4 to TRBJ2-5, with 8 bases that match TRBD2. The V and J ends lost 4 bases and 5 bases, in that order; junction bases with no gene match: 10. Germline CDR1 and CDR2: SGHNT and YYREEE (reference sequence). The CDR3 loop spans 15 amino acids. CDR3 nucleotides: TGTGCCAGCAGCGTCGTACTAGCGGCTCGGGAGACCCAGTACTTC. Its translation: CASSVVLAARETQYF.

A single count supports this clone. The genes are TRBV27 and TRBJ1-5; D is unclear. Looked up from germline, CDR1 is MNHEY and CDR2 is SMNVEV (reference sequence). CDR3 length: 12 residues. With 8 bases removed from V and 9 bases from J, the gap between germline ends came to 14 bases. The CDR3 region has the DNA TGTGCCAGCGGGCCCCCCGGGAGGCCCCAGCATTTT. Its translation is CASGPPGRPQHF.

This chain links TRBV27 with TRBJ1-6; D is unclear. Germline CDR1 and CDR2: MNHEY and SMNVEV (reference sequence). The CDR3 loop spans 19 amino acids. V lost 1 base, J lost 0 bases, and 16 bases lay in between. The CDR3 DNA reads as TGTGCCAGCAGTTTATATATGTCTCGCGGGAGCTCCTATAATTCACCCCTCCACTTT. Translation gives CASSLYMSRGSSYNSPLHF.

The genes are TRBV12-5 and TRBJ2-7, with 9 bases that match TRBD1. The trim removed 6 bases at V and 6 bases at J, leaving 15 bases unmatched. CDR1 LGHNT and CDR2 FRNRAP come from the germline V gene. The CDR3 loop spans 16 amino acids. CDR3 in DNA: TGTGCTAGTGGACCCTCCCCGGGACAGGGAGAACCCGAGCAGTACTTC. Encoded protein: CASGPSPGQGEPEQYF.

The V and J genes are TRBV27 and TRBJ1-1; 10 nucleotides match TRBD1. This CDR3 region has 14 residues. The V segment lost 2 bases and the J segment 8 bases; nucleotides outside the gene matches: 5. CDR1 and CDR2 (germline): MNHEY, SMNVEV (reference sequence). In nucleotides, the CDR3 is TGTGCCAGCAGTTTAGGGGACAGGGGTTCGGAAGCTTTCTTT. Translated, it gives CASSLGDRGSEAFF.

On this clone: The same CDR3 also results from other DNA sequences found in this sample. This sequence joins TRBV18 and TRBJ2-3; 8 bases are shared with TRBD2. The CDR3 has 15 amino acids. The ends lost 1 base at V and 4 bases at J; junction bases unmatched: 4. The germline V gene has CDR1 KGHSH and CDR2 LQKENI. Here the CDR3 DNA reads TGTGCCAGCTCACCACTGGCGGGGGGTGCAGATACGCAGTATTTT. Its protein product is CASSPLAGGADTQYF.

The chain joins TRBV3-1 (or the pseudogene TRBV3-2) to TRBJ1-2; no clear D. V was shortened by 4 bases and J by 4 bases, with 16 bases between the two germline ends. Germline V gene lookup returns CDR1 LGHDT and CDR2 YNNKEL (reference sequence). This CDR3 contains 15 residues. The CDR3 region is CASSLTDGARYGYTF. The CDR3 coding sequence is TGTGCCAGCAGCCTAACGGACGGAGCCCGCTATGGCTACACCTTC.

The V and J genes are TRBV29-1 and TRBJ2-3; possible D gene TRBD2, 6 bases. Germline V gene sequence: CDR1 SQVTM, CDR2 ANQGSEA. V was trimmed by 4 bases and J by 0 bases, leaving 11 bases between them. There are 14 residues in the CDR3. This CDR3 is CSVGFGGSTDTQYF. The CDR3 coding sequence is TGCAGCGTTGGTTTCGGGGGTAGCACAGATACGCAGTATTTT.

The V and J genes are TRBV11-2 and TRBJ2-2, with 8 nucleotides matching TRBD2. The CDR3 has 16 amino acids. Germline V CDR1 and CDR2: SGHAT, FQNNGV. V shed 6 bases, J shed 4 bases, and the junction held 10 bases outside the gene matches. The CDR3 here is CASSGGLAGLTGELFF. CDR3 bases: TGTGCCAGCAGTGGCGGGCTAGCGGGCCTCACCGGGGAGCTGTTTTTT.

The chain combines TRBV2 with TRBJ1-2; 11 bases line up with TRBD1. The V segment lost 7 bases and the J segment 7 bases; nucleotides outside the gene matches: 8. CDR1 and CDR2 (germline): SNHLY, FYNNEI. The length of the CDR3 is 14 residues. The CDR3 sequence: CASTVGQGAVGYTF. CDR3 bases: TGTGCCAGCACTGTTGGACAGGGGGCGGTTGGCTACACCTTC.

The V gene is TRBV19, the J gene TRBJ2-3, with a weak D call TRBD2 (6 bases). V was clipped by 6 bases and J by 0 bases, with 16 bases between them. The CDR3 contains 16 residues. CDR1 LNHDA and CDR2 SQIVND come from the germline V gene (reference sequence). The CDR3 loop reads CASRLGLPTSTDTQYF. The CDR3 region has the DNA TGTGCCAGTAGGTTGGGACTGCCAACTAGCACAGATACGCAGTATTTT.

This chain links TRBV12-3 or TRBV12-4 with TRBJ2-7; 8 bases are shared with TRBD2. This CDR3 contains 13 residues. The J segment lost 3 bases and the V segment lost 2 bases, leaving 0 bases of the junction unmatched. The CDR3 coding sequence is TGTGCCAGCAGTTTACGGGGGGGCTACGAGCAGTACTTC. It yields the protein CASSLRGGYEQYF.

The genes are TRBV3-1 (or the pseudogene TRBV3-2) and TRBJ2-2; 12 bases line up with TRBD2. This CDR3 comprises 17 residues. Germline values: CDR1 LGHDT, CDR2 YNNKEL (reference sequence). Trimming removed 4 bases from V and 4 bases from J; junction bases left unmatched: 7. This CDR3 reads CASSPSGLAGTTGELFF. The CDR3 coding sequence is TGTGCCAGCAGCCCCTCAGGACTAGCGGGAACCACCGGGGAGCTGTTTTTT.